The next 25 T cell receptor beta chains were all read from a single sample in a study of T cells after yellow fever vaccination. One entry per CDR3 protein results from TCRdb running MiXCR on the 5' RACE reads. This table holds about 360,000 distinct CDR3 sequences, around 6.4% found once. The sample in question was PBMCs, obtained 5 days after the yellow fever booster vaccination. These receptors were taken from a man aged 25-40 years who received the YFV17D yellow fever vaccine.

The chain combines TRBV3-1 with TRBJ2-1; TRBD2 matches at 7 bases. This CDR3 has 14 amino acids. In germline, CDR1 is LGHDT, CDR2 YNNKEL (reference sequence). J was trimmed by 9 bases and V by 4 bases; bases with no gene match: 9. CDR3 sequence: CASSLLGRAGEQFF. CDR3 in DNA: TGTGCCAGCAGCCTGTTAGGGAGGGCCGGTGAGCAGTTCTTC.

The V call is TRBV10-1, the J call TRBJ2-7; 8 nucleotides align to TRBD2. The CDR3 has 14 amino acids. Trimming removed 8 bases from V and 2 bases from J; junction bases left unmatched: 8. Germline V gene sequence: CDR1 WNHNN, CDR2 SYGVQD (reference sequence). This CDR3 is CASSRARGAYEQYF. The CDR3 nucleotides are TGCGCCAGCTCCCGGGCGCGGGGGGCCTACGAGCAGTACTTC.

This chain uses TRBV6-2 or TRBV6-3 with TRBJ2-7; D possibly corresponds to TRBD2 (5 bases). Deletions cut 0 bases from V and 3 bases from J, with 15 bases between. Germline CDR1 reads MNHEY; CDR2 reads SVGEGT. This CDR3 has 16 amino acids. CDR3 sequence (DNA): TGTGCCAGCAGTTACTCGGACGAGGGAGAACTCTACGAGCAGTACTTC. This encodes CASSYSDEGELYEQYF.

This chain links TRBV12-5 with TRBJ2-5, with TRBD2 matching 13 bases. Germline V gives CDR1 LGHNT, CDR2 FRNRAP. The V and J ends lost 3 bases and 6 bases, in that order; junction bases with no gene match: 13. CDR3 length: 18 amino acids. Written as DNA, the CDR3 is TGTGCTAGTGGTTTCTCCGCCGGACTAGCGGGAGTTCGGAAGACCCAGTACTTC. Protein: CASGFSAGLAGVRKTQYF.

This clonotype was recorded a few times. V gene TRBV12-3 or TRBV12-4 combines with J gene TRBJ2-2; 7 nucleotides line up with TRBD1. J gave up 3 bases and V 5 bases, and 9 bases lay outside the gene matches. This CDR3 spans 16 amino acids. CDR3 DNA sequence: TGTGCCAGCAGTATTCTAGGACAGGTAGACACCGGGGAGCTGTTTTTT. This sequence encodes CASSILGQVDTGELFF.

The chain's CDR3 is CASSPVGGSWYNEQFF. Written as DNA, the CDR3 is TGTGCCAGCAGCCCAGTCGGCGGGAGTTGGTACAATGAGCAGTTCTTC. V is TRBV7-2 and J is TRBJ2-1; TRBD2 matches 7 bases. Germline trimming cut 5 bases from V and 4 bases from J; bases unmatched to any gene: 11. The length of the CDR3 is 16 residues. Germline V gene data show CDR1 as SGHTA and CDR2 as FQGNSA.

J is TRBJ1-3 and V is TRBV27, with D possibly matching TRBD1 (6 bases). V dropped 0 bases and J dropped 2 bases, with 8 bases sitting between them. The CDR3 runs 15 residues. CDR1 is MNHEY and CDR2 is SMNVEV in the germline V gene (reference sequence). The CDR3 loop is CASSLSGTTGNTIYF. The DNA for the CDR3 is TGTGCCAGCAGTTTATCTGGGACAACTGGAAACACCATATATTTT.

The chain links TRBV6-5 to TRBJ1-2; the D is unclear. The V end was cut by 0 bases, the J end by 8 bases, with 10 bases between. The germline V gene encodes CDR1 MNHEY and CDR2 SVGAGI. The CDR3 has 13 amino acids. The CDR3 DNA reads as TGTGCCAGCAGTTACTCGTACCCCGTAGGCTACACCTTC. The encoded protein is CASSYSYPVGYTF.

The table lists this clonotype with a few counts. V gene TRBV12-3 or TRBV12-4 combines with J gene TRBJ2-4; D is ambiguous. This CDR3 region has 12 residues. Trimming left V 7 bases short and J 3 bases short, with 7 bases between. The CDR3 reads CASTQSKNIQYF. For the CDR3, the DNA is TGTGCCAGCACTCAAAGCAAAAACATTCAGTACTTC.

This clonotype came up many times. The rearrangement uses TRBV10-3 and TRBJ2-5; TRBD2 matches 7 bases. Germline V gives CDR1 ENHRY, CDR2 SYGVKD. V shed 4 bases, J shed 4 bases, and the junction held 3 bases outside the gene matches. The CDR3 length is 13 residues. This CDR3 is CAISVGGGETQYF. CDR3 DNA: TGTGCCATCAGTGTGGGCGGGGGAGAGACCCAGTACTTC.

In this sample, this clonotype turned up a few times. This rearrangement joins TRBV3-1 to TRBJ2-5; D is perhaps TRBD1 or TRBD2 (5 bases each). Germline assignment: CDR1 LGHDT and CDR2 YNNKEL (reference sequence). V gave up 5 bases and J gave up 4 bases, with 14 bases separating them. This CDR3 comprises 14 residues. The CDR3 loop reads CASSNSLRGETQYF. CDR3 DNA: TGTGCCAGCAGCAATAGCCTGAGGGGAGAGACCCAGTACTTC.

This clonotype was observed at least ten times. The V gene is TRBV7-9, the J gene TRBJ1-2; D is possibly TRBD1 (5 bases). The ends were cut back, 1 base at V and 4 bases at J, with 22 bases in the middle. CDR1 is SEHNR, CDR2 FQNEAQ, per germline (reference sequence). The CDR3 is 18 amino acids. This chain's CDR3 is CASSLDPIAGSIPYGYTF. The DNA for the CDR3 is TGTGCCAGCAGCTTAGACCCTATCGCAGGGTCCATCCCCTATGGCTACACCTTC.

The V and J genes are TRBV5-1 and TRBJ2-3, with TRBD1 matching 11 bases. V gave up 8 bases and J gave up 0 bases; unmatched junction bases: 8. CDR1 and CDR2 from the germline V gene are SGHRS and YFSETQ. The CDR3 extends over 16 amino acids. The CDR3 is CASMPGQGASTDTQYF. CDR3 DNA: TGCGCCAGTATGCCTGGACAGGGGGCGAGCACAGATACGCAGTATTTT.

This clonotype showed up many times. The chain links TRBV12-3 or TRBV12-4 to TRBJ2-3; tentative D call: TRBD1 (6 bases). This CDR3 is 14 amino acids long. The germline V and J ends were trimmed by 6 bases and 3 bases, with 13 bases remaining between them. The CDR3 sequence: CASRVQGSTDTQYF. CDR3 nucleotide sequence: TGTGCCAGCAGGGTACAGGGTTCTACAGATACGCAGTATTTT.

This clonotype was detected only a few times. The rearrangement links TRBV30 to TRBJ2-3, with D perhaps TRBD2 (6 bases). CDR1 and CDR2 from the germline V gene are GTSNPN and SVGIG (reference sequence). V dropped 4 bases and J dropped 0 bases, with 14 bases sitting between them. The CDR3 sequence is 15 residues long. CDR3 loop: CAWTLGAGSTDTQYF. The CDR3, as DNA: TGTGCCTGGACCCTGGGTGCGGGGAGCACAGATACGCAGTATTTT.

V and J are TRBV12-3 or TRBV12-4 and TRBJ2-7; D perhaps matches TRBD2 (5 bases). The CDR3 consists of 13 residues. With 7 bases removed from V and 2 bases from J, the gap between germline ends came to 12 bases. The CDR3 reads CASTLAGAYEQYF. In nucleotides, the CDR3 is TGTGCCAGCACTCTGGCGGGTGCCTACGAGCAGTACTTC.

This clonotype was found a few times. The chain uses TRBV20-1 and TRBJ1-6; a possible D gene is TRBD1 (5 bases). V lost 0 bases and J 4 bases, leaving 10 bases between the germline ends. CDR1 and CDR2 (germline): DFQATT, SNEGSKA (reference sequence). This CDR3 region has 15 residues. The CDR3 nucleotides read TGCAGTGCTAGAGATCTAGGGGCTTATAATTCACCCCTCCACTTT. Protein product: CSARDLGAYNSPLHF.

This clonotype was recorded a few times. Written as DNA, the CDR3 is TGTGCCAGCAGCCCTAAGCCCTCTTACGAGCAGTACTTC. It specifies CASSPKPSYEQYF. The chain employs TRBV7-9 and TRBJ2-7; no clear D. Trimming left V 5 bases short and J 4 bases short, with 12 bases between. This CDR3 contains 13 residues. CDR1 and CDR2 from the germline V gene are SEHNR and FQNEAQ (reference sequence).

This clonotype was seen repeatedly, ten times or more. At one boundary the junction diverges from the germline segment, which might be a read error. The chain combines TRBV5-1 with TRBJ2-7; D remains ambiguous. Per germline, CDR1 SGHRS and CDR2 YFSETQ. This CDR3 is built from 13 residues. The CDR3 coding sequence is TGTGCCAGCAGCTTAGTTCTAGGCTACGAGCAGTACTTC. Protein sequence: CASSLVLGYEQYF.

This clonotype was seen more than once but under ten times. The chain uses TRBV6-2 or TRBV6-3 and TRBJ1-2; possibly TRBD1 for D (5 bases). Trimming cost V 11 bases and J 3 bases, with 10 bases left between them. CDR1 is MNHEY and CDR2 is SVGEGT in the germline V gene. This CDR3 spans 11 amino acids. The CDR3, as DNA: TGTGCCGCAGGGAGGTACTATGGCTACACCTTC. As protein: CAAGRYYGYTF.

The rearrangement uses TRBV25-1 and TRBJ2-7; D is possibly TRBD1 (6 bases). V was shortened by 8 bases and J by 2 bases, with 10 bases between the two germline ends. The CDR3 spans 12 residues. Per germline, CDR1 MGHDK and CDR2 SYGVNS. The CDR3 coding sequence is TGTGCCAGCTCTGACAGGACCTACGAGCAGTACTTC. Protein sequence: CASSDRTYEQYF.

This clonotype was seen at least ten times. This chain connects TRBV7-3 to TRBJ2-3; D possibly corresponds to TRBD1 (6 bases). The CDR3 sequence is 15 residues long. V was pared by 5 bases and J by 3 bases, with 15 bases between. Germline CDR1 SGHTA, CDR2 FQGTGA. The CDR3 spells CASSPTGYETDTQYF. DNA of the CDR3: TGTGCCAGCAGCCCCACAGGGTATGAGACAGATACGCAGTATTTT.

The J gene is TRBJ2-1, the V gene TRBV3-1; TRBD1 matches 11 bases. Trimming took 0 bases from V and 4 from J; bases not matched to a gene: 2. Per the germline V gene, CDR1 is LGHDT and CDR2 is YNNKEL (reference sequence). CDR3 length: 16 residues. The CDR3 DNA is TGTGCCAGCAGCCAAGAGGGGACAGGGGGGTACAATGAGCAGTTCTTC. Its translation is CASSQEGTGGYNEQFF.

This clonotype was seen at least ten times. The chain recombines TRBV10-3 with TRBJ2-5, with D perhaps given as TRBD1 or TRBD2 (5 bases each). This CDR3 spans 14 amino acids. The V gene's germline CDR1 is ENHRY and CDR2 SYGVKD. V was shortened by 4 bases and J by 2 bases, with 11 bases between the two germline ends. The chain's CDR3 is CAISGGVLQETQYF. Written as DNA, the CDR3 is TGTGCCATCAGTGGAGGGGTCCTACAAGAGACCCAGTACTTC.

A note on this clonotype: Given a much more abundant clone one base away, this may be a read error. This chain joins TRBV5-6 and TRBJ2-7; 8 bases are shared with TRBD2. Germline V lookup: CDR1 SGHDT, CDR2 YYEEEE. The CDR3 is 13 amino acids. CDR3: CASSLAISGNGNF. The CDR3 nucleotides are TGTGCCAGCAGCTTGGCAATTAGCGGGAACGGGAACTTC.